This TCR beta chain is drawn from a study of T cell responses to AZD1222 COVID-19 vaccine. The study's findings and limits: The study sampled repertoires only after the peak T cell response. Recipients of two AZD1222 doses showed rising Spike-specific TCR breadth and depth.

As for this clone: What it recognizes is unknown.

CDR1 and CDR2 from the germline V gene are MNHNS and SASEGT. CDR3 length: 17 amino acids. The trim removed 3 bases at V and 4 bases at J, leaving 8 bases unmatched. The table came from immunoSEQ multiplex PCR; TCRdb's copy has only in-frame clones and leaves some out. This table holds about 150,000 clones, roughly nine tenths found once. The chain has TRBV6-1 and TRBJ2-3, with 12 bases fitting TRBD2. The sequence came from an adult in good health. Here the sequenced sample was peripheral blood, taken on day 0 of MenACWY control vaccination. The DNA for the CDR3 is TGTGCCAGCAGTGACCAACTAGCGGGGGGCCCCGCAGATACGCAGTATTTT. It encodes CASSDQLAGGPADTQYF.